This record concerns one TCR beta chain sequence. Antigen unknown. Sequencing used immunoSEQ multiplex PCR; TCRdb keeps in-frame clones, though not all of them. The sample has about 3,700 clones, around 63% seen once; the top ten hold roughly 28%. The record originates from a study of tissue T cells after allogeneic stem cell transplantation. Findings of the study overall: Sampling depth was limited, and the cohort was small and clinically varied.

The clonotype was recovered from a male donor at least 60 years old with lung cancer. This material consisted of tissue from the ileum, taken at autopsy.

The CDR3 region is CASSVNGRVGGNSPLHF. In nucleotides, the CDR3 is TGTGCCAGCAGCGTAAATGGCCGGGTGGGCGGTAATTCACCCCTCCACTTT. The J gene is TRBJ1-6, the V gene TRBV11-2; no firm D call. CDR3 length equals 17 residues. V dropped 5 bases and J dropped 6 bases, with 20 bases sitting between them. CDR1 and CDR2 (germline): SGHAT, FQNNGV.